The rows below give T cell receptor beta chains drawn from one sample of a study of shared clonotypes between healthy human individuals. Libraries were prepared by immunoSEQ multiplex PCR; TCRdb keeps only in-frame clonotypes and omits some of them. In the table there are 2 million to 2.5 million clones, over 85% of which are singletons. Specimen: naive CD4+ T cells from PBMCs. The receptors originated from a man aged 18 to 30 in good health. Some clones in this sample may be carry-over from other donors' samples. CDR3s include the opening cysteine and the closing phenylalanine or tryptophan. The D gene is left open where the match is weak. Where a row states a size, it is once, few, many or the class of an expanded clone; other rows omit it.

v_call	clone_size	d_call	j_call	cdr3_nt	cdr3_aa
TRBV19	NA	TRBD2	TRBJ2-7	TGTGCCAGTACCTCTAGCGGGAGTTCCTACGAGCAGTACTTC	CASTSSGSSYEQYF
TRBV5-1	NA	NA	TRBJ1-4	TGCGCCAGCAGCTTGTGGGGGCCTGGTGAAAAACTGTTTTTT	CASSLWGPGEKLFF
TRBV7-2	NA	NA	TRBJ1-1	TGTGCCAGCAGCTTATGGCGGGGAGGGAACACTGAAGCTTTCTTT	CASSLWRGGNTEAFF
TRBV4-2	NA	TRBD2	TRBJ2-1	TGTGCCAGCAGCCAAGAATCTCAGCGGGAGGGCAATGAGCAGTTCTTC	CASSQESQREGNEQFF
TRBV7-2	NA	NA	TRBJ2-3	TGTGCCAGCAGCTTTAGGGTAACAGATACGCAGTATTTT	CASSFRVTDTQYF
TRBV28	once	TRBD1	TRBJ1-1	TGTGCCATCCAAACCACAGGGGGGACTGAAGCTTTCTTT	CAIQTTGGTEAFF
TRBV18	NA	TRBD1	TRBJ2-6	TGTGCCAGCTCACCGGACAGGGAAGTAAGCTCTGGGGCCAACGTCCTGACTTTC	CASSPDREVSSGANVLTF
TRBV5-4	NA	NA	TRBJ2-5	TGTGCCAGCAGCCCCCCGGAGAAGGGGACCCAGTACTTC	CASSPPEKGTQYF
TRBV27	NA	TRBD1	TRBJ2-7	TGTGCCAGCAGTCACCTCCGGGACAGGGCGTTTTACGAGCAGTACTTC	CASSHLRDRAFYEQYF
TRBV7-9	NA	TRBD2	TRBJ2-1	TGTGCCAGCAGCTTGGGACTAGCGGGGGGCCTTTACAATGAGCAGTTCTTC	CASSLGLAGGLYNEQFF
TRBV5-1	NA	TRBD1	TRBJ1-2	TGCGCCAGCAGCTTGGGACAGGGGGCGGGCTATGGCTACACCTTC	CASSLGQGAGYGYTF
TRBV27	NA	TRBD1	TRBJ2-3	TGTGCCAGCAGGAAACAGGGGGCTACAGATACGCAGTATTTT	CASRKQGATDTQYF
TRBV27	NA	NA	TRBJ2-2	TGTGCCAGCATCAAGGTGGGCGCGCCCGGGGAGCTGTTTTTT	CASIKVGAPGELFF
TRBV5-1	NA	NA	TRBJ1-4	TGCGCCAGCAGCTTGACCCCGACGAAGGGGGAAAAACTGTTTTTT	CASSLTPTKGEKLFF